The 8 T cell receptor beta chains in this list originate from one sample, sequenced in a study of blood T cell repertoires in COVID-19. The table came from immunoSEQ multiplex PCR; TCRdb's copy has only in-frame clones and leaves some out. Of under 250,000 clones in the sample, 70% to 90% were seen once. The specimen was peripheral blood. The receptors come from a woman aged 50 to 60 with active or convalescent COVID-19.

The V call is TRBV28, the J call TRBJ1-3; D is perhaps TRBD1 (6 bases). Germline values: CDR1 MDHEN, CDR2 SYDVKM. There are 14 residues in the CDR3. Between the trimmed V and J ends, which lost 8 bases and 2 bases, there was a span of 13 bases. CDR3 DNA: TGTGCCAGCTCCACAGGGTTAACTGGAAACACCATATATTTT. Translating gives CASSTGLTGNTIYF.

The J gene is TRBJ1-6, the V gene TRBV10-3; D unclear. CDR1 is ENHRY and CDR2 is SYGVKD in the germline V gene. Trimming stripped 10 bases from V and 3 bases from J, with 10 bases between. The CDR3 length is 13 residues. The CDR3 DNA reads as TGTGCCACGACGACTGACTATAATTCACCCCTCCACTTT. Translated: CATTTDYNSPLHF.

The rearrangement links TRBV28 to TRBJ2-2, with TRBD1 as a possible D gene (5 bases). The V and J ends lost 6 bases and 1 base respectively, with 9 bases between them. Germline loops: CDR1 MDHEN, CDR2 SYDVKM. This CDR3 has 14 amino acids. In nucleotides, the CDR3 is TGTGCCAGCAGAAATCAGGGGAACACCGGGGAGCTGTTTTTT. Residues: CASRNQGNTGELFF.

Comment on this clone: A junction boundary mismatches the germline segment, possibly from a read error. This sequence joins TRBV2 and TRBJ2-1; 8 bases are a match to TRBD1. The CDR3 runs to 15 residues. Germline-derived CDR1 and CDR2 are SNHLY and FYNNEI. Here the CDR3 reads CASCEGQGARNEQFF. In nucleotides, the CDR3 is TGTGCCAGCTGTGAGGGGCAGGGGGCGCGTAATGAGCAGTTCTTC.

The CDR3, as DNA: TGTGCCAGCAGCGACGGACAGGGAAATTCCATATATTTT. The encoded protein is CASSDGQGNSIYF. The chain has TRBV9 and TRBJ1-3; TRBD1 aligns across 8 bases. Germline V gene sequence: CDR1 SGDLS, CDR2 YYNGEE. The CDR3 sequence is 13 residues long. After removal of 3 bases from V and 11 bases from J, the junction contained 7 bases not matched to a gene. Full variable domain (remainder filled in from reference TRBV9 and TRBJ1-3): DSGVTQTPKHLITATGQRVTLRCSPRSGDLSVYWYQQSLDQGLQFLIQYYNGEERAKGNILERFSAQQFPDLHSELNLSSLELGDSALYFCASSDGQGNSIYFGEGSWLTVV.

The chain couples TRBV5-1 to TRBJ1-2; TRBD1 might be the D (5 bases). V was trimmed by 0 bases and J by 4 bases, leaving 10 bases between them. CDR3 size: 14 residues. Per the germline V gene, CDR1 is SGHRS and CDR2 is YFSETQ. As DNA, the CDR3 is TGCGCCAGCAGCTTGGAACGGGGGACCTATGGCTACACCTTC. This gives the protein CASSLERGTYGYTF.

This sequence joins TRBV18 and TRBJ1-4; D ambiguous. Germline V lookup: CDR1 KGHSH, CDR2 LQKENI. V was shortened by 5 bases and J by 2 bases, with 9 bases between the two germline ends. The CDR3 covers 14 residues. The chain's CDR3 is CASSEVDTNEKLFF. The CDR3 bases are TGTGCCAGCTCAGAGGTGGATACTAATGAAAAACTGTTTTTT.

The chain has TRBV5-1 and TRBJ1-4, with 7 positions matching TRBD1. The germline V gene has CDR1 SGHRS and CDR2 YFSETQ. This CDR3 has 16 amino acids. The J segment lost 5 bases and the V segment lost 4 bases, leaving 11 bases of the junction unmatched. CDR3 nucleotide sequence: TGCGCCAGCAGCCGTGGATACGGGACAGAAAATGAAAAACTGTTTTTT. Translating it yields CASSRGYGTENEKLFF. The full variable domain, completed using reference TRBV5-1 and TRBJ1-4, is KAGVTQTPRYLIKTRGQQVTLSCSPISGHRSVSWYQQTPGQGLQFLFEYFSETQRNKGNFPGRFSGRQFSNSRSEMNVSTLELGDSALYLCASSRGYGTENEKLFFGSGTQLSVL.